This is a list of T cell receptor beta chains from one sample in a study of blood T cell repertoires in COVID-19. Sequencing was performed with immunoSEQ multiplex PCR; in TCRdb, only in-frame clones are kept and a portion is missing. The repertoire holds approximately 28,000 clones, with approximately 86% as singletons. The specimen was peripheral blood. These receptors were collected from a man aged 60 to 69 with active COVID-19. The CDR3 runs from the conserved cysteine through the conserved F or W.

v_call: TRBV19
j_call: TRBJ2-1
cdr3_aa: CASIPSGGTYNEQFF

v_call: TRBV27
j_call: TRBJ2-1
cdr3_aa: CASSPPRTSGYNEQFF

v_call: TRBV27
j_call: TRBJ2-2
cdr3_aa: CASKPDRSNTGELFF

v_call: TRBV28
j_call: TRBJ2-5
cdr3_aa: CASSLMVAGPQETQYF

v_call: TRBV15
j_call: TRBJ2-5
cdr3_aa: CATSRGGARGQETQYF

v_call: TRBV2
j_call: TRBJ2-7
cdr3_aa: CASRGGLGSYEQYF

v_call: TRBV14
j_call: TRBJ1-2
cdr3_aa: CASSLEAGIPFYGYTF

v_call: TRBV9
j_call: TRBJ2-7
cdr3_aa: CASSVGGTESSYEQYF

v_call: TRBV28
j_call: TRBJ2-5
cdr3_aa: CASSLLAGEETQYF

v_call: TRBV5-5
j_call: TRBJ1-6
cdr3_aa: CASRIPPGSRSPLHF

v_call: TRBV28
j_call: TRBJ2-1
cdr3_aa: CASSLTSGGHQFF

v_call: TRBV14
j_call: TRBJ2-7
cdr3_aa: CASSQGSGYSYEQYF

v_call: TRBV7-9
j_call: TRBJ2-7
cdr3_aa: CASSLTSGGIDEQYF

v_call: TRBV20-1
j_call: TRBJ1-2
cdr3_aa: CSASYQFNYGYTF

v_call: TRBV28
j_call: TRBJ2-7
cdr3_aa: CASSFPPYGGEEQYF

v_call: TRBV12-5
j_call: TRBJ2-1
cdr3_aa: CASGPLYNEQFF

v_call: TRBV5-1
j_call: TRBJ2-7
cdr3_aa: CASSLGTNTGDLTYEQYF

v_call: TRBV28
j_call: TRBJ2-7
cdr3_aa: CASSLLGPGYEQYF

v_call: TRBV7-2
j_call: TRBJ1-2
cdr3_aa: CASSPDRTYGYTF

v_call: TRBV28
j_call: TRBJ1-5
cdr3_aa: CASVGTGNQPQHF

v_call: TRBV27
j_call: TRBJ1-2
cdr3_aa: CASSPPGQSYGYTF

v_call: TRBV7-2
j_call: TRBJ1-3
cdr3_aa: CASSLASSGSSGNTIYF

v_call: TRBV15
j_call: TRBJ1-2
cdr3_aa: CATSRADFRDRGPGGYTF

v_call: TRBV15
j_call: TRBJ1-4
cdr3_aa: CATSRQGGGEKLFF

v_call: TRBV2
j_call: TRBJ1-6
cdr3_aa: CASTDWGRGSPLHF

v_call: TRBV28
j_call: TRBJ2-7
cdr3_aa: CASSAPGQGGEQYF

v_call: TRBV7-3
j_call: TRBJ2-1
cdr3_aa: CASSVSGDPSYNEQFF

v_call: TRBV5-1
j_call: TRBJ1-5
cdr3_aa: CASSPGSNQPQHF

v_call: TRBV11-2
j_call: TRBJ2-1
cdr3_aa: CASSSQRGGWNEQFF

v_call: TRBV18
j_call: TRBJ2-7
cdr3_aa: CASSPRPELAGVYEQYF

v_call: TRBV5-8
j_call: TRBJ2-1
cdr3_aa: CASSFRNGVTNEQFF

v_call: TRBV14
j_call: TRBJ1-2
cdr3_aa: CASSLQGGGYGYTF

v_call: TRBV7-3
j_call: TRBJ2-3
cdr3_aa: CASSQTKGSTDTQYF

v_call: TRBV9
j_call: TRBJ2-1
cdr3_aa: CASSPHLAGAAGEQFF

v_call: TRBV29-1
j_call: TRBJ1-2
cdr3_aa: CSAQLGRGDYGYTF

v_call: TRBV5-1
j_call: TRBJ1-2
cdr3_aa: CASSLEGTEANYGYTF

v_call: TRBV20-1
j_call: TRBJ2-3
cdr3_aa: CSASWDTSTDTQYF

v_call: TRBV28
j_call: TRBJ1-2
cdr3_aa: CASSSTGTFYGYTF

v_call: TRBV4-2
j_call: TRBJ1-2
cdr3_aa: CASSQGGGPGGYTF

v_call: TRBV5-5
j_call: TRBJ2-2
cdr3_aa: CASSWGQGLNTGELFF

v_call: TRBV11-2
j_call: TRBJ1-2
cdr3_aa: CASSLQRRANYGYTF